The clone carrying this T cell receptor (beta chain) was counted between two and nine times. The data originate from a study of long-term antiretroviral therapy in people with HIV. Sequencing used immunoSEQ v3.0 at survey level. The assay was immunoSEQ multiplex PCR, and TCRdb's table has in-frame clones only and misses some. The data contain about 17,000 clones, 75% to 85% of them singletons. Sequenced material: unsorted PBMCs, taken 0.3 years before starting antiretroviral therapy. This TCR was sampled from a man aged 50 to 60 with HIV.

The CDR3 loop is CASRPPRGGILDGYTF. The CDR3 coding sequence is TGTGCCAGCAGGCCCCCACGCGGGGGAATTTTGGACGGCTACACCTTC. This chain connects TRBV9 to TRBJ1-2; D is perhaps TRBD1 (5 bases). This CDR3 has 16 amino acids. The germline CDR1 and CDR2 sequences are SGDLS and YYNGEE. Deletions cut 5 bases from V and 8 bases from J, with 25 bases between.